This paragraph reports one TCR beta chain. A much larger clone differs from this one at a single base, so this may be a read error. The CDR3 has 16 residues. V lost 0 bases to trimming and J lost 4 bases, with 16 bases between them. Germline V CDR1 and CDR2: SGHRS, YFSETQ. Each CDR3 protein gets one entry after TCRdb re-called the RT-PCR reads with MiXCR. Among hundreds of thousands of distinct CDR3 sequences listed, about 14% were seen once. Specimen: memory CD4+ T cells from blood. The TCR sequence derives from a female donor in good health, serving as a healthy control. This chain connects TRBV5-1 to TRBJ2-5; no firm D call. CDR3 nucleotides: TGCGCCAGCAGCTTGGAATTGGCCTCAGGAGCAGAGACCCAGTACTTC. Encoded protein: CASSLELASGAETQYF.